This TCR beta chain stems from a study of regulatory T cells in long-lasting Graves disease. Overall study context: The definition of persistent Graves' disease was over 5 years of antithyroid drugs with positive TSH receptor antibodies. General study points: Among samples with persistent disease, TRBV28, TRBJ1-2 and TRBJ2-5 were favored. Persistent patients shared thousands of public clonotypes among themselves. Newly diagnosed patients shared fewer, at more than 850. The researchers studied only peripheral blood, not thyroid tissue.

Time point here: persistent/refractory GD, antithyroid drugs over 5 years with positive TRAb. The TCR library was made from RNA extracted from PBMCs. CDR1 PRHDT and CDR2 FYEKMQ come from the germline V gene (reference sequence). V was pared by 7 bases and J by 4 bases, with 17 bases between. CDR3 length equals 14 residues. In regard to this clonotype: The antigen remains undetermined.

Arm-PCR of CDR3 regions and iRepertoire HTBI primers were the basis on which TCR beta libraries were built. In TCRdb, the multiplex PCR reads were re-called with MiXCR into one record per CDR3 protein. The table shows about 470,000 distinct CDR3 sequences, with under 25% occurring only once. Specimen: peripheral blood mononuclear cells (PBMCs), collected when the disease was refractory, from a patient treated with antithyroid drugs. This clonotype originated in a female donor with Graves disease. This chain uses TRBV13 with TRBJ2-7; tentative D call: TRBD1 (6 bases). The CDR3 region is CASKQEARGYEQYF. The CDR3 DNA reads TGTGCCAGCAAGCAGGAGGCCAGGGGTTACGAGCAGTACTTC.